What follows are 15 T cell receptor beta chains derived from one specimen sequenced in a study of siplizumab effects on memory and regulatory T cells. The repertoire was sequenced with immunoSEQ multiplex PCR; TCRdb's copy has only in-frame clones and lacks some. The repertoire holds 70,000 to 95,000 clones, 93% seen once, with about 6.7% in the top ten. The sample comprised CD8+ T cells sorted from blood. These receptors were collected from a human donor in good health.

CDR3 residues: CASSLAGLNYEQYF. The DNA of the CDR3 is TGTGCCAGCAGCTTAGCCGGGCTAAACTACGAGCAGTACTTC. J is TRBJ2-7 and V is TRBV7-9, with D hard to call. CDR1 and CDR2 (germline): SEHNR, FQNEAQ (reference sequence). This CDR3 comprises 14 residues. With 0 bases removed from V and 3 bases from J, the gap between germline ends came to 9 bases.

The V gene is TRBV27, the J gene TRBJ2-5, with 9 bases lining up with TRBD1. CDR3 length: 16 residues. Germline lookup yields CDR1 MNHEY and CDR2 SMNVEV (reference sequence). The ends lost 2 bases at V and 1 base at J; junction bases unmatched: 5. The CDR3 DNA reads TGTGCCAGCAGTTTAATCACAGGGGGCCTCCAAGAGACCCAGTACTTC. This translates into CASSLITGGLQETQYF.

This sequence joins TRBV5-1 and TRBJ1-1; 7 nucleotides align to TRBD1. The V and J ends lost 4 bases and 10 bases, in that order; junction bases with no gene match: 10. The CDR3 consists of 13 residues. Looked up from germline, CDR1 is SGHRS and CDR2 is YFSETQ. CDR3 in amino acids: CASSPGTVLGAFF. The CDR3 DNA reads TGCGCCAGCAGCCCCGGGACAGTTCTTGGAGCTTTCTTT.

This chain uses TRBV30 with TRBJ2-3; 8 nucleotides match TRBD2. The V gene's germline CDR1 is GTSNPN and CDR2 SVGIG (reference sequence). This CDR3 has 12 residues. The V and J ends lost 0 bases and 10 bases, in that order; junction bases with no gene match: 3. The CDR3 bases are TGTGCCTGGAGTGTACCGGGGGGGGCGCAGTATTTT. Translating gives CAWSVPGGAQYF. Filled out from reference TRBV30 and TRBJ2-3, the complete variable domain reads SQTIHQWPATLVQPVGSPLSLECTVEGTSNPNLYWYRQAAGRGLQLLFYSVGIGQISSEVPQNLSASRPQDRQFILSSKKLLLSDSGFYLCAWSVPGGAQYFGPGTRLTVL.

The chain joins TRBV9 to TRBJ2-1; D is unresolved. In germline, CDR1 is SGDLS, CDR2 YYNGEE. Trimming removed 8 bases from V and 0 bases from J, with 18 bases in between. The CDR3 runs to 16 residues. CDR3 region: CASGSRTTSSYNEQFF. The CDR3 bases are TGTGCCAGTGGCAGCAGGACCACGAGCTCCTACAATGAGCAGTTCTTC.

The chain recombines TRBV19 with TRBJ2-6; 9 bases align to TRBD1. V trimming: 6 bases; J trimming: 1 base; junction bases outside the gene matches: 13. The CDR3 length is 19 residues. Germline values: CDR1 LNHDA, CDR2 SQIVND (reference sequence). Written as DNA, the CDR3 is TGTGCCAGTAGACCAACCCCGGGACAGGGAATTTCTGGGGCCAACGTCCTGACTTTC. Its translation: CASRPTPGQGISGANVLTF.

The chain links TRBV18 to TRBJ2-7, with D perhaps TRBD1 (6 bases). The V gene lost 2 bases and the J gene lost 3 bases, with 8 bases spanning the gap. Germline V gene lookup returns CDR1 KGHSH and CDR2 LQKENI. The CDR3 covers 13 residues. The chain's CDR3 is CASSPGGGYEQYF. As DNA, the CDR3 is TGTGCCAGCTCACCAGGGGGCGGCTACGAGCAGTACTTC.

V usage is TRBV19 and J usage is TRBJ2-5; TRBD2 aligns across 11 bases. CDR3 length equals 15 residues. Germline V lookup: CDR1 LNHDA, CDR2 SQIVND (reference sequence). The V gene end was trimmed by 3 bases and the J gene end by 12 bases; junction bases not matched to a gene: 12. CDR3 residues: CASSMGRTSGSPKYF. In DNA form, the CDR3 reads TGTGCCAGTAGTATGGGGCGGACTAGCGGGTCCCCGAAGTACTTC.

The chain has TRBV6-1 and TRBJ2-7, with D possibly being TRBD1 (6 bases). CDR3 length: 16 amino acids. Germline loops: CDR1 MNHNS, CDR2 SASEGT. V was clipped by 4 bases and J by 5 bases, with 21 bases between them. The CDR3, as DNA: TGTGCCAGCAGTGCTCTCCTCAGGACAGAGTCTCACGAGCAGTACTTC. It encodes CASSALLRTESHEQYF.

The chain is built from TRBV10-3 and TRBJ1-1; D possibly corresponds to TRBD1 (6 bases). Germline V gene sequence: CDR1 ENHRY, CDR2 SYGVKD. Deletions cut 10 bases from V and 3 bases from J, with 18 bases between. This CDR3 region has 14 residues. The CDR3 is CANWAGASDTEAFF. For the CDR3, the DNA is TGTGCCAATTGGGCGGGGGCCTCTGACACTGAAGCTTTCTTT.

This clone was observed a single time. V is TRBV11-2 and J is TRBJ2-7; D perhaps matches TRBD2 (5 bases). Trimming shortened V by 4 bases and J by 8 bases, and 9 bases separated the two germline ends. The CDR3 is 11 amino acids. CDR1 is SGHAT and CDR2 is FQNNGV in the germline V gene. The CDR3 DNA is TGTGCCAGCAGCTCTAGCAGCAAGCAGTACTTC. This gives the protein CASSSSSKQYF.

The rearrangement links TRBV7-9 to TRBJ2-7, with TRBD1 identical over 7 bases. The CDR3 runs to 16 residues. Germline lookup yields CDR1 SEHNR and CDR2 FQNEAQ (reference sequence). V trimming: 1 base; J trimming: 7 bases; junction bases outside the gene matches: 13. This CDR3 reads CASSLGGSGQFQEQYF. The CDR3, as DNA: TGTGCCAGCAGCTTAGGGGGATCGGGACAGTTTCAGGAGCAGTACTTC.

Comment on this clone: Compared with germline, one end of the junction differs, possibly owing to a read error. The chain recombines TRBV9 with TRBJ2-2; D is possibly TRBD1 (6 bases). CDR1 SGDLS and CDR2 YYNGEE come from the germline V gene. This CDR3 has 18 residues. DNA for the CDR3: TGTACCAGCAGCGTAGAAGGTCGACGGGACACCAACACCGGGGAGCTGTTTTTT. Residues: CTSSVEGRRDTNTGELFF.

The chain is built from TRBV19 and TRBJ2-7; 10 bases line up with TRBD2. Germline V gene sequence: CDR1 LNHDA, CDR2 SQIVND (reference sequence). After removal of 1 base from V and 1 base from J, the junction contained 1 base not matched to a gene. This CDR3 region has 15 residues. The CDR3 coding sequence is TGTGCCAGTAGTATAGTACTAGCGGGATCCTACGAGCAGTACTTC. It specifies CASSIVLAGSYEQYF.

The chain has TRBV4-1 and TRBJ1-2, with TRBD1 as a possible D gene (6 bases). The germline V gene encodes CDR1 MGHRA and CDR2 YSYEKL. V lost 0 bases to trimming and J lost 1 base, with 21 bases between them. CDR3 length equals 19 residues. The CDR3 sequence: CASSQEAGTTQIGNYGYTF. CDR3 nucleotides: TGCGCCAGCAGCCAAGAGGCTGGGACAACACAAATTGGTAACTATGGCTACACCTTC.